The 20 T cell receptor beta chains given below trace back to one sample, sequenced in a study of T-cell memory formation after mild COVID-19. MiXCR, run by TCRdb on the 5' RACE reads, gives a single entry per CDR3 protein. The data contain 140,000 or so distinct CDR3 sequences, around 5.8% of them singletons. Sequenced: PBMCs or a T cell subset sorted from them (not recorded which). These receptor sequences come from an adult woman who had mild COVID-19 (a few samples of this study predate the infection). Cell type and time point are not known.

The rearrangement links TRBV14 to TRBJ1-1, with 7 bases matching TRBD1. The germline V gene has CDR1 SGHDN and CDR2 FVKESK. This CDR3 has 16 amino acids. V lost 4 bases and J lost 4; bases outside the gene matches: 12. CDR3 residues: CASSLTRTGAGTEAFF. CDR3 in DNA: TGTGCCAGCAGCCTGACTCGAACAGGGGCGGGCACTGAAGCTTTCTTT. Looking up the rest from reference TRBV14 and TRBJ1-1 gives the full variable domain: EAGVTQFPSHSVIEKGQTVTLRCDPISGHDNLYWYRRVMGKEIKFLLHFVKESKQDESGMPNNRFLAERTGGTYSTLKVQPAELEDSGVYFCASSLTRTGAGTEAFFGQGTRLTVV.

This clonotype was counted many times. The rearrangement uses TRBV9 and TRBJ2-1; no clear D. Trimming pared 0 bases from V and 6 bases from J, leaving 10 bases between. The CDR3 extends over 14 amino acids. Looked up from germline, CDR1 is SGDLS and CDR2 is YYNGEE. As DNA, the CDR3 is TGTGCCAGCAGCGTAGATTACGGAGCCAATGAGCAGTTCTTC. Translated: CASSVDYGANEQFF.

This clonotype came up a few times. The CDR3 coding sequence is TGTGCCAGCAGCACATGGACAGCCTACGAGCAGTACTTC. Translated: CASSTWTAYEQYF. This sequence joins TRBV7-2 and TRBJ2-7; TRBD1 is a possible D gene (6 bases). Per germline, CDR1 SGHTA and CDR2 FQGNSA. Trimming took off 5 bases at V and 2 bases at J, with 10 bases between the two ends. The CDR3 runs to 13 residues.

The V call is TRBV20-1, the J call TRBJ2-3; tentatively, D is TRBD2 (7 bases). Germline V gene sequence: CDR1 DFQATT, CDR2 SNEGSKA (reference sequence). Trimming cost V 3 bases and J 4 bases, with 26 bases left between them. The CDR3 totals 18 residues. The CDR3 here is CSASTAVRGLVIADTQYF. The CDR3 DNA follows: TGCAGTGCTAGTACGGCTGTGCGGGGGCTTGTTATCGCAGATACGCAGTATTTT.

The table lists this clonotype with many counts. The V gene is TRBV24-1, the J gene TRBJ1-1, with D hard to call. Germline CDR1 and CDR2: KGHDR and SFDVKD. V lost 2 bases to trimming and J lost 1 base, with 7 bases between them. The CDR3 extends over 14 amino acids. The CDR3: CATSDSRKNTEAFF. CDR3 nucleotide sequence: TGTGCCACCAGTGATTCGAGGAAGAACACTGAAGCTTTCTTT.

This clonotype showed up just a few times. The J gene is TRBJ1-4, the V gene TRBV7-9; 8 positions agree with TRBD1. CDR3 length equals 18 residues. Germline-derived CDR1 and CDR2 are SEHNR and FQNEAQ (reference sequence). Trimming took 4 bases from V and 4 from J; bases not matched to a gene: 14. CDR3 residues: CASSSWTYSRGLNEKLFF. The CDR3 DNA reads TGTGCCAGCAGCTCATGGACCTACTCCAGGGGGCTTAATGAAAAACTGTTTTTT.

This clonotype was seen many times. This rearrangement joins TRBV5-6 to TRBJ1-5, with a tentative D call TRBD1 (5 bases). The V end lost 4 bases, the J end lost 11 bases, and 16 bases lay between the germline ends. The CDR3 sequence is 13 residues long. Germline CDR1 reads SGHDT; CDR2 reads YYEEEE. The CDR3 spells CASSTRDGLAQHF. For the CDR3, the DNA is TGTGCCAGCAGCACCCGGGACGGTCTGGCCCAGCATTTT.

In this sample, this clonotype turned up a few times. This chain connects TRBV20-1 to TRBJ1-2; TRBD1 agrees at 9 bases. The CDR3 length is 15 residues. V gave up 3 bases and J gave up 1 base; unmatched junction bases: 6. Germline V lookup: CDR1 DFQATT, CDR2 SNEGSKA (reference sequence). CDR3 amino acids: CSASPGQGINYGYTF. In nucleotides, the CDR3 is TGCAGTGCTAGCCCGGGACAGGGAATTAACTATGGCTACACCTTC.

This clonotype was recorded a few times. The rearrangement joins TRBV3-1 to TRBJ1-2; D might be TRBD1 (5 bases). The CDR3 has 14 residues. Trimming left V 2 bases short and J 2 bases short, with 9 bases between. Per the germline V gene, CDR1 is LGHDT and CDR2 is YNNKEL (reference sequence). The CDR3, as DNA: TGTGCCAGCAGCCAACAGGGCGGGAACTATGGCTACACCTTC. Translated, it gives CASSQQGGNYGYTF.

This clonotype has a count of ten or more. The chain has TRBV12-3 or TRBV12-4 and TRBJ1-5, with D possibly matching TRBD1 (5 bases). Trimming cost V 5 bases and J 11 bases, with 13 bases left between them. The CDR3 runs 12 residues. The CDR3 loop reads CASSPGTWAQHF. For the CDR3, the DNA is TGTGCCAGCAGTCCGGGGACTTGGGCCCAGCATTTT.

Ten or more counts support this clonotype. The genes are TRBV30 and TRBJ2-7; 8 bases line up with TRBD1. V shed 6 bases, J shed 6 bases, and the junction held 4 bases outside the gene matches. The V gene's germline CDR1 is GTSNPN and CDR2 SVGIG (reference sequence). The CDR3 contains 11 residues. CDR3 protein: CACGRGLEQYF. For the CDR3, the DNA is TGTGCCTGCGGCAGGGGGCTCGAGCAGTACTTC.

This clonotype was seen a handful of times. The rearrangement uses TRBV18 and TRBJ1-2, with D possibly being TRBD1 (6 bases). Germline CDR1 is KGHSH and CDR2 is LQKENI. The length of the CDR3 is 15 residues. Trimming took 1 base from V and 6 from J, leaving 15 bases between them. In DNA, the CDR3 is TGTGCCAGCTCACCACAAACGCAGGGGCATAATGGCTACACCTTC. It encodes CASSPQTQGHNGYTF. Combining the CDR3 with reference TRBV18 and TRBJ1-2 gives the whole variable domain NAGVMQNPRHLVRRRGQEARLRCSPMKGHSHVYWYRQLPEEGLKFMVYLQKENIIDESGMPKERFSAEFPKEGPSILRIQQVVRGDSAAYFCASSPQTQGHNGYTFGSGTRLTVV.

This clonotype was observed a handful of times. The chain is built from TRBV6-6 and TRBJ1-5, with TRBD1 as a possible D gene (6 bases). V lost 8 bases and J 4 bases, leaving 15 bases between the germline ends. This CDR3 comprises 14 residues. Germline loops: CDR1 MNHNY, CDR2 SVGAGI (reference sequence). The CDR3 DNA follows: TGTGCCAGCTTGGGGGACATCCGGAATCAGCCCCAGCATTTT. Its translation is CASLGDIRNQPQHF.

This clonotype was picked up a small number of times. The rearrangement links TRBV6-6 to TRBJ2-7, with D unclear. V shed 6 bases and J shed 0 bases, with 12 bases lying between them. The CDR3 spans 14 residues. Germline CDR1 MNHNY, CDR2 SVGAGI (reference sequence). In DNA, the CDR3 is TGTGCCAGCAGGGCCGGCCTCCTCTCCTACGAGCAGTACTTC. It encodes CASRAGLLSYEQYF.

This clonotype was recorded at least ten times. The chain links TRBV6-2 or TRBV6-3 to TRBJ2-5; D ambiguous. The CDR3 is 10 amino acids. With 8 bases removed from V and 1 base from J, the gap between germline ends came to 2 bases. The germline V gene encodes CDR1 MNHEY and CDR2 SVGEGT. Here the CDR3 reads CASGQETQYF. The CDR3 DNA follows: TGTGCCAGCGGCCAAGAGACCCAGTACTTC.

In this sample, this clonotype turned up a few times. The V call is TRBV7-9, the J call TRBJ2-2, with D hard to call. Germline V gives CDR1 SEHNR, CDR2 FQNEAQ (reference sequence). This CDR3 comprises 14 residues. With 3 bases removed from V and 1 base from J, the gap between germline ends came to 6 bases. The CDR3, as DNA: TGTGCCAGCAGCTTGTACGAGAACACCGGGGAGCTGTTTTTT. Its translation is CASSLYENTGELFF.

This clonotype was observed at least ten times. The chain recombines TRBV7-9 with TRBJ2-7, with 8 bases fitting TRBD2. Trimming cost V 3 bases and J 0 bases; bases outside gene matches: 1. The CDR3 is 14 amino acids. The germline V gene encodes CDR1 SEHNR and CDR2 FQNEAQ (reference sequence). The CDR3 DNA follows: TGTGCCAGCAGCTTGCGGGGGGACTCCTACGAGCAGTACTTC. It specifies CASSLRGDSYEQYF.

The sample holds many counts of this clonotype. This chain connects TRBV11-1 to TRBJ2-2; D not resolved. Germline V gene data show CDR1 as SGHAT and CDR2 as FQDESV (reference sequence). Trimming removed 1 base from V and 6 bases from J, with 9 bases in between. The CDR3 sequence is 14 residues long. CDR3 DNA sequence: TGTGCCAGCAGCTTAGTAAGAGTTCCCGGGGAGCTGTTTTTT. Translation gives CASSLVRVPGELFF.

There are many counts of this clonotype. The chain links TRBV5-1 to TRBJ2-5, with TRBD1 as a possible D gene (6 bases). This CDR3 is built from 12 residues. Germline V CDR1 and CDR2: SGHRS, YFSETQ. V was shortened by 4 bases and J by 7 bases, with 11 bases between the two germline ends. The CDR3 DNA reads TGCGCCAGCAGCCCTACAGGGTTGACCCAGTACTTC. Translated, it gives CASSPTGLTQYF.

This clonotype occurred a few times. The CDR3 nucleotides read TGTGCCAGCAGCTTATGGGTGAGGGCTGGCAAAAACATTCAGTACTTC. Translating it yields CASSLWVRAGKNIQYF. The J gene is TRBJ2-4, the V gene TRBV7-2; possible D gene TRBD2, 5 bases. V gave up 2 bases and J gave up 3 bases, with 14 bases separating them. Per the germline V gene, CDR1 is SGHTA and CDR2 is FQGNSA. The CDR3 runs 16 residues.